Sequencing of this TCR beta chain was carried out in a study of regulatory T cells in long-lasting Graves disease. Study-wide context: For a period under 3 months, newly diagnosed Graves' patients had taken antithyroid drugs. Regarding the study as a whole: Persistent patients shared more public clonotypes (2,741) than new patients (approximately 1,000). Sample size was small, which may have lowered accuracy.

The CDR3 runs to 14 residues. Trimming shortened V by 0 bases and J by 5 bases, and 10 bases separated the two germline ends. Per germline, CDR1 SGHRS and CDR2 YFSETQ. This clonotype has ten or more counts. Its antigen is as yet unknown. The authors built TCR beta libraries using iRepertoire HTBI primers and Arm-PCR of CDR3 regions. Via MiXCR, TCRdb re-called the multiplex PCR reads, giving one row per CDR3 protein. The sample lists 350,000 to 500,000 distinct CDR3 sequences; approximately 15% were seen once. Time point described: newly diagnosed GD, antithyroid drugs for less than 3 months. PBMC RNA served as the TCR library source. These data were also reused for a study on T cells in Graves' hyperthyroidism and ophthalmopathy. That source adds: Initially, a first-round RT-PCR of the TCR CDR3 employed the HTBI primer set.

The clonotype originates from a woman between 45 and 65 years old with Graves disease. The rearrangement joins TRBV5-1 to TRBJ2-3; tentative D call: TRBD1 (5 bases). This specimen was peripheral blood mononuclear cells (PBMCs), taken at new diagnosis, from a patient treated with antithyroid drugs. The CDR3 loop is CASSLGVGEDTQYF. CDR3 nucleotide sequence: TGCGCCAGCAGCTTGGGAGTAGGGGAAGATACGCAGTATTTT. Looking up the rest from reference TRBV5-1 and TRBJ2-3 gives the full variable domain: KAGVTQTPRYLIKTRGQQVTLSCSPISGHRSVSWYQQTPGQGLQFLFEYFSETQRNKGNFPGRFSGRQFSNSRSEMNVSTLELGDSALYLCASSLGVGEDTQYFGPGTRLTVL.